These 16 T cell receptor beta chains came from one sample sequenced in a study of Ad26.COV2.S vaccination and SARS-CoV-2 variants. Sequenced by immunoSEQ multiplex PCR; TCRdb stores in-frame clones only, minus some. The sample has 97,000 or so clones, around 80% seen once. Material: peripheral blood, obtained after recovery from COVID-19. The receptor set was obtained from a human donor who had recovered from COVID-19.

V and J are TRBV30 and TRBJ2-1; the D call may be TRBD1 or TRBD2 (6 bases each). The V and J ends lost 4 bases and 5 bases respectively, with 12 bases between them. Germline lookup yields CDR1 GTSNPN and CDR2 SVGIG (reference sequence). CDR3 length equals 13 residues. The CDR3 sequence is CAWNLRGHNEQFF. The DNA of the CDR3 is TGTGCCTGGAACCTTCGGGGGCACAATGAGCAGTTCTTC.

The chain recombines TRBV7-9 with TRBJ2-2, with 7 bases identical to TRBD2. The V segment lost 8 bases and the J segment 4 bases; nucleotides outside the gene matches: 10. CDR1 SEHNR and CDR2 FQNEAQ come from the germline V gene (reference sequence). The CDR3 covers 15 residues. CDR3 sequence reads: CASLGRDYLTGELFF. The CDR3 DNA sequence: TGTGCCAGCCTAGGACGGGACTATCTCACCGGGGAGCTGTTTTTT.

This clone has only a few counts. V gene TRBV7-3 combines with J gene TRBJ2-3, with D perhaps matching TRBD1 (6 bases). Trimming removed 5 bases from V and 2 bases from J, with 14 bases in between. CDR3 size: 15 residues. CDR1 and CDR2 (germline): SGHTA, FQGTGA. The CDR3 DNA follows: TGTGCCAGCAGCATACAGGGTGGGACCACAGATACGCAGTATTTT. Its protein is CASSIQGGTTDTQYF.

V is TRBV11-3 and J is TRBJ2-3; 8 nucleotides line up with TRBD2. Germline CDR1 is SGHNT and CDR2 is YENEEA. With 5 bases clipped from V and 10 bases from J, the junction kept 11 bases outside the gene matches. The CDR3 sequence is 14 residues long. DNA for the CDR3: TGTGCCAGCAGCATCAGCGGGGGCGGCGATCCGCAGTATTTT. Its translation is CASSISGGGDPQYF.

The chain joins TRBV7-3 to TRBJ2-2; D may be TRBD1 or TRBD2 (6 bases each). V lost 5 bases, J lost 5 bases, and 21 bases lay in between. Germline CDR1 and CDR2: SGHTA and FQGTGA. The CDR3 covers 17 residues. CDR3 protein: CASSPNSGGAVTGELFF. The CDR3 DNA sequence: TGTGCCAGCAGCCCGAACTCCGGGGGCGCGGTTACCGGGGAGCTGTTTTTT.

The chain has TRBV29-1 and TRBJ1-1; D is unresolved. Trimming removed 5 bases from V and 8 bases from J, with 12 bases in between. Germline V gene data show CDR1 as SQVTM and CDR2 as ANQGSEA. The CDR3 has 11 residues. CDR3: CSVWGGGEAFF. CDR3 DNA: TGCAGCGTTTGGGGAGGCGGAGAAGCTTTCTTT.

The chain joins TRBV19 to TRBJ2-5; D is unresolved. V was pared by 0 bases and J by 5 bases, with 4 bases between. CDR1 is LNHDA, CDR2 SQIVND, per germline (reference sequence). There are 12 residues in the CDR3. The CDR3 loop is CASSIDRETQYF. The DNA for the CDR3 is TGTGCCAGTAGTATAGATCGGGAGACCCAGTACTTC.

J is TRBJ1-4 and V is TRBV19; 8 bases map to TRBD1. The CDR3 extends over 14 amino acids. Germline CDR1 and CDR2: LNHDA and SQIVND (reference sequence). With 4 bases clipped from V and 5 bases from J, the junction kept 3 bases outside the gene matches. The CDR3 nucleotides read TGTGCCAGTAGTAGACAGGGGAAAAATGAAAAACTGTTTTTT. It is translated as CASSRQGKNEKLFF.

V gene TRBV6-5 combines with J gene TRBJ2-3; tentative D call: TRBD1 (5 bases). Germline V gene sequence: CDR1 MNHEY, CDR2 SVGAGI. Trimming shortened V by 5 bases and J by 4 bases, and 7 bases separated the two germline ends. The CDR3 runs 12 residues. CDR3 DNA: TGTGCCAGCAGTACAGGTTCAGATACGCAGTATTTT. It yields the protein CASSTGSDTQYF.

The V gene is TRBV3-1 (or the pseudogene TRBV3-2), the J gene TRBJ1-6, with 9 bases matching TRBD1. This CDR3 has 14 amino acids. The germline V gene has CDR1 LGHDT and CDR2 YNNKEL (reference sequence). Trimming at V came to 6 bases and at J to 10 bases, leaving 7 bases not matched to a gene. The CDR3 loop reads CASRTGTGHSPLHF. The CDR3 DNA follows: TGTGCCAGCAGGACCGGGACAGGGCACTCACCCCTCCACTTT.

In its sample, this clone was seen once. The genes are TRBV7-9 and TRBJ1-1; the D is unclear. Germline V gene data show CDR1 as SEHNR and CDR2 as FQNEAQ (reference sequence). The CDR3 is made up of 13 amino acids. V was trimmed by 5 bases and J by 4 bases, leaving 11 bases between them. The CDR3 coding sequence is TGTGCCAGCAGCCAGAAGATCGGCACTGAAGCTTTCTTT. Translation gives CASSQKIGTEAFF.

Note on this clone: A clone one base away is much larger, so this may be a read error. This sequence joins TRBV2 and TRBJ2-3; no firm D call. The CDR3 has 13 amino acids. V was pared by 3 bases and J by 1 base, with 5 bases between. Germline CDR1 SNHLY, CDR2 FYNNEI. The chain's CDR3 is CASSDQGTDTQYF. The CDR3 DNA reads TGTGCCAGCAGTGATCAGGGCACAGATACGCAGTATTTT.

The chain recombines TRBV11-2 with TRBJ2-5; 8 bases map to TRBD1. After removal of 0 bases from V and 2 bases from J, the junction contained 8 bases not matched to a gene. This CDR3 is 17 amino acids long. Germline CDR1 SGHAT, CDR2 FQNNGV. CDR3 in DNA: TGTGCCAGCAGCTTAGATTCGCCAGGGGGCGGGCAAGAGACCCAGTACTTC. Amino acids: CASSLDSPGGGQETQYF.

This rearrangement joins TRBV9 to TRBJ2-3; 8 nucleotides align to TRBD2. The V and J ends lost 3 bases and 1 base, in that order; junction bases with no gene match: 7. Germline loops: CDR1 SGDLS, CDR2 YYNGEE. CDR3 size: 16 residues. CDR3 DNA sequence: TGTGCCAGCAGCGCAGGGTCAGCGGGGGGCACAGATACGCAGTATTTT. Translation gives CASSAGSAGGTDTQYF. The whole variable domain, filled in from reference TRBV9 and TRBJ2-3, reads DSGVTQTPKHLITATGQRVTLRCSPRSGDLSVYWYQQSLDQGLQFLIQYYNGEERAKGNILERFSAQQFPDLHSELNLSSLELGDSALYFCASSAGSAGGTDTQYFGPGTRLTVL.

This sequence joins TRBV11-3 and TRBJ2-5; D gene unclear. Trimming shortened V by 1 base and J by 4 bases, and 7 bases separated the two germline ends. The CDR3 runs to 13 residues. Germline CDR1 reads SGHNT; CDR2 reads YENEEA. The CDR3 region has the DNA TGTGCCAGCAGCTTAGGGGGTCTAGAGACCCAGTACTTC. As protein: CASSLGGLETQYF.

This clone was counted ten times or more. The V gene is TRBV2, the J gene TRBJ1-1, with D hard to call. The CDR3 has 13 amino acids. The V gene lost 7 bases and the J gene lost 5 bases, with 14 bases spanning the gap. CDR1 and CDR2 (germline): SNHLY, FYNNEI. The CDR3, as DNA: TGTGCCAGCAACCCGGAAGGTAGGACTGAAGCTTTCTTT. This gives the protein CASNPEGRTEAFF.